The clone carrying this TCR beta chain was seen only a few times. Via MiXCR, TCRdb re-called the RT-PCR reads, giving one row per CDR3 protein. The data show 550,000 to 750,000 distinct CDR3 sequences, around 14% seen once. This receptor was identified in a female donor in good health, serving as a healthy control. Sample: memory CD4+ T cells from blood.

This chain's CDR3 is CASSYRDSGANVLTF. DNA for the CDR3: TGTGCCAGCAGCTACAGGGACTCTGGGGCCAACGTCCTGACTTTC. This sequence joins TRBV6-2 or TRBV6-3 and TRBJ2-6; possibly TRBD1 for D (6 bases). Germline-derived CDR1 and CDR2 are MNHEY and SVGEGT. The germline V and J ends were trimmed by 6 bases and 0 bases, with 9 bases remaining between them. This CDR3 has 15 amino acids.